A selection of T cell receptor beta chains follows, all from one sample in a study of T cells in Graves' hyperthyroidism and ophthalmopathy. One entry per CDR3 protein, called by TCRdb with MiXCR from the multiplex PCR reads. The table records about 560,000 distinct CDR3 sequences, around 14% of them present only once. Material: blood. These receptor sequences come from a woman in her twenties or thirties with Graves' hyperthyroidism. Both conserved end residues are part of each CDR3. A D gene is named only where the DNA matches it firmly. The size entry is marked missing in some rows and otherwise reads once, few, many or a size class.

>TRBJ2-2|TRBD2|TRBV7-3|15|-
CASSLLAGTTGELFF
TGTGCCAGCAGCCTCCTAGCGGGAACGACCGGGGAGCTGTTTTTT
>TRBJ2-2|-|TRBV24-1|16|many
CATSDQLTPRTGELFF
TGTGCCACCAGTGATCAACTGACGCCGCGAACCGGGGAGCTGTTTTTT
>TRBJ2-2|TRBD1|TRBV28|16|-
CASSLQGQGRAGELFF
TGTGCCAGCAGTCTACAGGGACAGGGGAGAGCCGGGGAGCTGTTTTTT
>TRBJ1-3|-|TRBV6-2/TRBV6-3|15|-
CASSYSMDRFVTIYF
TGTGCCAGCAGTTACTCGATGGATAGGTTTGTCACCATATATTTT
>TRBJ2-5|-|TRBV10-3|14|-
CAISEGSDQETQYF
TGTGCCATCAGTGAAGGGTCGGACCAAGAGACCCAGTACTTC
>TRBJ2-5|-|TRBV30|11|many
CAWTGPRTQYF
TGTGCCTGGACTGGACCCCGGACCCAGTACTTC
>TRBJ2-4|TRBD2|TRBV4-3|19|-
CASSQDIQWTSGPNLVQYF
TGCGCCAGCAGCCAAGATATCCAATGGACTAGCGGCCCCAATCTGGTTCAGTACTTC
>TRBJ1-5|-|TRBV19|15|few
CASSTKTGPNQPQHF
TGTGCCAGTAGTACAAAAACAGGGCCAAATCAGCCCCAGCATTTT
>TRBJ2-2|-|TRBV5-1|15|many
CASSSLADNTGELFF
TGCGCCAGCAGCTCCTTAGCGGACAACACCGGGGAGCTGTTTTTT
>TRBJ2-1|-|TRBV3-1|16|many
CASSQALAGNYNEQFF
TGTGCCAGCAGCCAAGCCCTGGCGGGGAACTACAATGAGCAGTTCTTC
>TRBJ2-3|TRBD2|TRBV5-1|14|many
CASGLAGVADTQYF
TGCGCCAGCGGACTAGCGGGAGTAGCAGATACGCAGTATTTT
>TRBJ2-7|-|TRBV11-3|13|-
CASSKGPVGEQYF
TGTGCCAGCAGCAAGGGACCCGTCGGCGAGCAGTACTTC
>TRBJ2-7|TRBD1|TRBV20-1|15|many
CSARITGTGDYEQYF
TGCAGTGCTAGAATAACCGGGACAGGGGACTACGAGCAGTACTTC
>TRBJ2-7|-|TRBV20-1|11|-
CSAPLSVEQYF
TGCAGTGCTCCGCTGAGTGTCGAGCAGTACTTC
>TRBJ2-3|-|TRBV13|14|few
CASSFSSPRSTQYF
TGTGCCAGCAGCTTCTCATCACCCCGGAGTACGCAGTATTTT
>TRBJ2-7|-|TRBV10-3|13|many
CAISLSRDHEQYF
TGTGCCATCAGTCTGAGCCGGGACCACGAGCAGTACTTC
>TRBJ2-7|-|TRBV19|13|few
CASSDRTPYEQYF
TGTGCCAGTAGTGACAGAACCCCCTACGAGCAGTACTTC
>TRBJ2-7|TRBD2|TRBV6-5|19|-
CASSSLSGRYLESPYEQYF
TGTGCCAGCAGTTCCCTAAGCGGGAGGTACCTTGAGTCCCCCTACGAGCAGTACTTC
>TRBJ2-5|TRBD1|TRBV18|14|-
CASSHGTGLETQYF
TGTGCCAGCTCACACGGGACAGGTTTAGAGACCCAGTACTTC
>TRBJ2-1|-|TRBV7-9|13|many
CASSSPLINEQFF
TGTGCCAGCAGCTCACCCCTAATTAATGAGCAGTTCTTC
>TRBJ2-3|-|TRBV11-1|16|many
CASSFNLLRSTDTQYF
TGTGCCAGCAGTTTTAACCTGCTACGGAGCACAGATACGCAGTATTTT
>TRBJ2-4|-|TRBV27|16|-
CASSFGQLLAKNIQYF
TGTGCCAGCAGTTTCGGGCAGCTACTAGCCAAAAACATTCAGTACTTC
>TRBJ2-1|TRBD2|TRBV24-1|15|-
CATSDHASGSDEQFF
TGTGCCACCAGTGACCACGCAAGCGGGAGTGATGAGCAGTTCTTC
>TRBJ2-5|-|TRBV9|12|many
CASNSLGETQYF
TGTGCCAGCAACTCCCTAGGGGAGACCCAGTACTTC
>TRBJ2-4|TRBD1|TRBV30|19|-
CAWSVPAGGSGLAKNIQYF
TGTGCCTGGAGTGTACCCGCAGGGGGCAGTGGCCTAGCCAAAAACATTCAGTACTTC
>TRBJ1-2|TRBD1|TRBV5-1|14|-
CASSQDGTGYGYTF
TGCGCCAGCAGCCAAGATGGGACAGGGTATGGCTACACCTTC
>TRBJ2-5|TRBD2|TRBV7-9|15|many
CASSSPSDGGETQYF
TGTGCCAGCAGCTCACCCTCAGACGGGGGGGAGACCCAGTACTTC
>TRBJ1-2|TRBD1|TRBV20-1|15|many
CSARTRQGAVEGYTF
TGCAGTGCTAGAACTAGACAGGGGGCAGTGGAAGGCTACACCTTC
>TRBJ2-2|-|TRBV5-5|14|-
CASSSRRDAGELFF
TGTGCCAGCAGCTCCCGTCGGGACGCCGGGGAGCTGTTTTTT
>TRBJ2-3|TRBD2|TRBV19|17|-
CASSIPIGTSGAYTQYF
TGTGCCAGTAGTATCCCAATCGGGACTAGCGGGGCTTATACGCAGTATTTT
>TRBJ2-6|TRBD1|TRBV5-1|17|-
CASSPGQGPSGANVLTF
TGCGCCAGCAGCCCCGGACAGGGCCCATCTGGGGCCAACGTCCTGACTTTC
>TRBJ2-1|-|TRBV6-2/TRBV6-3|14|few
CASSPDSTYNEQFF
TGTGCCAGCAGTCCGGACTCGACCTACAATGAGCAGTTCTTC
>TRBJ2-1|-|TRBV7-9|16|-
CASSLSGRVTYNEQFF
TGTGCCAGCAGCTTATCGGGCAGGGTCACCTACAATGAGCAGTTCTTC
>TRBJ1-4|-|TRBV2|13|-
CAGIKSQIEKLFF
TGTGCCGGTATAAAGTCCCAAATTGAAAAACTGTTTTTT
>TRBJ1-1|-|TRBV12-3/TRBV12-4|13|many
CASSFGQAFEAFF
TGTGCCAGCAGTTTTGGGCAGGCTTTTGAAGCTTTCTTT
>TRBJ1-5|TRBD1|TRBV30|15|many
CAWGVAGTGNQPQHF
TGTGCCTGGGGAGTCGCCGGGACAGGTAATCAGCCCCAGCATTTT
>TRBJ1-6|-|TRBV30|14|few
CAWRSREYNSPLHF
TGTGCCTGGAGATCGAGAGAGTATAATTCACCCCTCCACTTT
>TRBJ2-7|TRBD2|TRBV28|16|many
CASSSHRLAGVYEQYF
TGTGCCAGCAGTTCACATCGACTAGCGGGAGTTTACGAGCAGTACTTC
>TRBJ2-7|TRBD2|TRBV27|15|many
CASRIRTSGLYEQYF
TGTGCCAGCAGGATTAGGACTAGCGGGTTGTACGAGCAGTACTTC
>TRBJ1-1|TRBD1|TRBV30|14|-
CACGPGQANTEAFF
TGTGCCTGCGGGCCGGGACAGGCGAACACTGAAGCTTTCTTT
>TRBJ1-2|-|TRBV18|15|many
CASSPPGAGNYGYTF
TGTGCCAGCTCACCACCAGGCGCGGGAAACTATGGCTACACCTTC
>TRBJ2-5|TRBD2|TRBV7-9|13|-
CASSFAGEETQYF
TGTGCCAGCAGCTTTGCGGGAGAGGAGACCCAGTACTTC
>TRBJ2-2|TRBD1|TRBV5-1|17|-
CASNRGEQGSLTGELFF
TGCGCCAGCAACCGAGGAGAACAGGGGTCTCTCACCGGGGAGCTGTTTTTT
>TRBJ2-2|-|TRBV28|14|many
CASSLITAPGELFF
TGTGCCAGCAGTTTGATTACAGCTCCCGGGGAGCTGTTTTTT
>TRBJ1-1|-|TRBV7-8|17|many
CASSLDRWGGGNTEAFF
TGTGCCAGCAGCTTAGATCGTTGGGGAGGGGGGAACACTGAAGCTTTCTTT
>TRBJ2-3|-|TRBV20-1|15|-
CSAYRPGEPTDTQYF
TGCAGTGCTTACCGGCCCGGGGAACCCACAGATACGCAGTATTTT
>TRBJ1-2|-|TRBV30|16|many
CAWSVMLTAGNYGYTF
TGTGCCTGGAGTGTAATGTTAACTGCCGGGAACTATGGCTACACCTTC
>TRBJ2-2|-|TRBV19|18|few
CASSIQGRGSGNTGELFF
TGTGCCAGTAGTATACAAGGGCGTGGTAGCGGGAACACCGGGGAGCTGTTTTTT
>TRBJ2-5|TRBD2|TRBV6-2/TRBV6-3|15|many
CASSTGTSGVGTQYF
TGTGCCAGCAGCACCGGGACTAGCGGGGTGGGGACCCAGTACTTC
>TRBJ2-6|-|TRBV10-3|15|-
CAISTHSSGANVLTF
TGTGCCATCAGTACCCACAGCTCTGGGGCCAACGTCCTGACTTTC